These 20 T cell receptor beta chains share one sample of origin, sequenced in a study of CD8 T cells in ankylosing spondylitis. One entry per CDR3 protein, called by TCRdb with MiXCR from the 5' RACE reads. Of some 130,000 distinct CDR3 sequences in the sample, approximately 7.4% were seen once. Sequenced input: blood, either unsorted or a sorted T cell fraction (not recorded which). These receptors were taken from a female donor with ankylosing spondylitis or in good health (not recorded which).

This clonotype has ten or more counts. The CDR3: CASSQGGLASDYEQYF. CDR3 nucleotide sequence: TGCGCCAGCAGCCAAGGGGGACTAGCGTCCGACTACGAGCAGTACTTC. The V gene is TRBV4-1, the J gene TRBJ2-7; 10 bases line up with TRBD2. Germline CDR1 and CDR2: MGHRA and YSYEKL. The CDR3 is 16 residues long. Trimming cost V 1 base and J 3 bases; bases outside gene matches: 6.

This clonotype was counted at least ten times. The chain has TRBV4-1 and TRBJ1-1; D is uncertain. The germline V gene has CDR1 MGHRA and CDR2 YSYEKL. V lost 0 bases to trimming and J lost 1 base, with 9 bases between them. The CDR3 runs 15 residues. DNA for the CDR3: TGCGCCAGCAGCCAAGATCGCTCCTGGAACACTGAAGCTTTCTTT. Its protein product is CASSQDRSWNTEAFF.

This clonotype has ten or more counts. This chain links TRBV12-3 or TRBV12-4 with TRBJ2-5, with D maybe TRBD1 (5 bases). The germline V and J ends were trimmed by 3 bases and 0 bases, with 11 bases remaining between them. The length of the CDR3 is 15 residues. In DNA form, the CDR3 reads TGTGCCAGCAGTTTTATGGGGCAAAACCAAGAGACCCAGTACTTC. Its translation: CASSFMGQNQETQYF.

V usage is TRBV29-1 and J usage is TRBJ1-5, with 8 bases aligning to TRBD1. Trimming at V came to 3 bases and at J to 4 bases, leaving 2 bases not matched to a gene. This CDR3 region has 13 residues. Germline CDR1 SQVTM, CDR2 ANQGSEA. CDR3 sequence: CSVDRGPNQPQHF. The CDR3 DNA is TGCAGCGTTGACAGGGGGCCTAATCAGCCCCAGCATTTT.

This clonotype was counted between two and nine times. This sequence joins TRBV25-1 and TRBJ2-2, with D unresolved. CDR1 and CDR2 from the germline V gene are MGHDK and SYGVNS. The V and J ends lost 1 base and 3 bases respectively, with 15 bases between them. This CDR3 contains 17 residues. CDR3 in amino acids: CASSELVEGKDTGELFF. CDR3 bases: TGTGCCAGCAGTGAATTGGTTGAAGGGAAGGACACCGGGGAGCTGTTTTTT. Full variable domain (outside the CDR3, taken from reference TRBV25-1 and TRBJ2-2): EADIYQTPRYLVIGTGKKITLECSQTMGHDKMYWYQQDPGMELHLIHYSYGVNSTEKGDLSSESTVSRIRTEHFPLTLESARPSHTSQYLCASSELVEGKDTGELFFGEGSRLTVL.

CDR3 sequence: CASSIDAGSYNEQFF. The DNA for the CDR3 is TGTGCCAGTAGTATAGACGCGGGGTCCTACAATGAGCAGTTCTTC. The genes are TRBV19 and TRBJ2-1; tentative D call: TRBD2 (6 bases). Trimming pared 0 bases from V and 1 base from J, leaving 7 bases between. The CDR3 is 15 residues long. Germline CDR1 and CDR2: LNHDA and SQIVND (reference sequence).

This clonotype was observed many times. The chain joins TRBV30 to TRBJ2-1, with TRBD2 as a possible D gene (6 bases). The ends were cut back, 4 bases at V and 10 bases at J, with 14 bases in the middle. From germline, CDR1 is GTSNPN and CDR2 SVGIG (reference sequence). The CDR3 length is 12 residues. CDR3: CAWMEGPGEQFF. In nucleotides, the CDR3 is TGTGCCTGGATGGAGGGGCCTGGGGAGCAGTTCTTC. Together with reference TRBV30 and TRBJ2-1, the CDR3 gives the full variable domain: SQTIHQWPATLVQPVGSPLSLECTVEGTSNPNLYWYRQAAGRGLQLLFYSVGIGQISSEVPQNLSASRPQDRQFILSSKKLLLSDSGFYLCAWMEGPGEQFFGPGTRLTVL.

This clonotype was detected ten times or more. The V and J genes are TRBV12-3 or TRBV12-4 and TRBJ1-4; 7 nucleotides agree with TRBD1. The V segment lost 2 bases and the J segment 3 bases; nucleotides outside the gene matches: 3. CDR3 length: 15 residues. The CDR3 DNA reads TGTGCCAGCAGTTTAATGGGACAGCCTAATGAAAAACTGTTTTTT. Protein sequence: CASSLMGQPNEKLFF.

This clonotype was counted at least ten times. J is TRBJ1-2 and V is TRBV6-1; D is undetermined. Looked up from germline, CDR1 is MNHNS and CDR2 is SASEGT. CDR3 size: 13 residues. V lost 2 bases and J lost 8, with 12 bases in between. CDR3 DNA: TGTGCCAGCAGTGAATCTATGGCTTTAGGCTACACCTTC. Protein product: CASSESMALGYTF.

This clonotype was found a few times. The rearrangement links TRBV4-1 to TRBJ1-4, with D possibly matching TRBD1 (5 bases). The CDR3 runs 17 residues. The V end lost 4 bases, the J end lost 6 bases, and 21 bases lay between the germline ends. CDR1 is MGHRA and CDR2 is YSYEKL in the germline V gene. The CDR3 protein is CASSRTPGRLSDEKLFF. CDR3 nucleotide sequence: TGCGCCAGCAGCCGAACCCCGGGACGTCTTTCTGATGAAAAACTGTTTTTT.

This clonotype was recorded a few times. This chain joins TRBV5-1 and TRBJ2-2; D unresolved. Looked up from germline, CDR1 is SGHRS and CDR2 is YFSETQ. V lost 1 base and J 4 bases, leaving 5 bases between the germline ends. The CDR3 is made up of 13 amino acids. The CDR3, as DNA: TGCGCCAGCAGCTTGAGTGCCACCGGGGAGCTGTTTTTT. This gives the protein CASSLSATGELFF.

This clonotype was seen ten or more times. The chain employs TRBV6-1 and TRBJ2-7; 7 positions agree with TRBD1. This CDR3 spans 15 amino acids. J gave up 5 bases and V 7 bases, and 14 bases lay outside the gene matches. CDR1 and CDR2 from the germline V gene are MNHNS and SASEGT. CDR3 protein: CASTLRGLIAHEQYF. The CDR3 DNA follows: TGTGCCAGCACCCTAAGGGGGCTCATTGCCCACGAGCAGTACTTC.

The gene calls are TRBV7-3 and TRBJ1-1, with D unresolved. V lost 4 bases and J lost 2, with 8 bases in between. CDR1 is SGHTA and CDR2 is FQGTGA in the germline V gene. CDR3 size: 13 residues. The CDR3 loop reads CASSSQANTEAFF. DNA for the CDR3: TGTGCCAGCAGCTCCCAGGCCAACACTGAAGCTTTCTTT. Using reference TRBV7-3 and TRBJ1-1 for the parts outside the CDR3, the full variable domain is GAGVSQTPSNKVTEKGKYVELRCDPISGHTALYWYRQSLGQGPEFLIYFQGTGAADDSGLPNDRFFAVRPEGSVSTLKIQRTERGDSAVYLCASSSQANTEAFFGQGTRLTVV.

This clonotype was detected ten times or more. J is TRBJ1-4 and V is TRBV12-3 or TRBV12-4, with unresolved D. Trimming took 3 bases from V and 7 from J, leaving 12 bases between them. CDR3 length equals 14 residues. The CDR3 protein is CASSFSGMTEKLFF. CDR3 nucleotide sequence: TGTGCCAGCAGTTTTAGTGGAATGACTGAAAAACTGTTTTTT.

This clonotype occurred many times. This rearrangement joins TRBV19 to TRBJ2-7; TRBD2 is a possible D gene (5 bases). Germline V gives CDR1 LNHDA, CDR2 SQIVND (reference sequence). The CDR3 runs to 13 residues. V was trimmed by 3 bases and J by 3 bases, leaving 9 bases between them. The CDR3 DNA reads TGTGCCAGTAGTATGAGGGAGAACTACGAGCAGTACTTC. This encodes CASSMRENYEQYF.

This clonotype was seen repeatedly, ten times or more. This rearrangement joins TRBV12-3 or TRBV12-4 to TRBJ1-1; tentative D call: TRBD1 (6 bases). The CDR3 sequence is 16 residues long. V was cut by 5 bases and J by 3 bases, with 19 bases left in between. The CDR3, as DNA: TGTGCCAGCAGTAGGCCGCAGGGACATGGGGACACTGAAGCTTTCTTT. Translated, it gives CASSRPQGHGDTEAFF.

In this sample, this clonotype turned up many times. The genes are TRBV4-1 and TRBJ2-5; D remains unclear. The germline CDR1 and CDR2 sequences are MGHRA and YSYEKL. The V gene lost 0 bases and the J gene lost 5 bases, with 10 bases spanning the gap. This CDR3 is built from 14 residues. CDR3 nucleotide sequence: TGCGCCAGCAGCCAAGAGAGTAGGTCCGAGACCCAGTACTTC. Residues: CASSQESRSETQYF.

Many counts were recorded for this clonotype. The chain links TRBV11-2 to TRBJ2-7, with 8 bases that match TRBD2. V trimming: 8 bases; J trimming: 0 bases; junction bases outside the gene matches: 12. Germline V gene data show CDR1 as SGHAT and CDR2 as FQNNGV. This CDR3 has 16 amino acids. CDR3 sequence: CASGLPSGGPSYEQYF. CDR3 nucleotides: TGTGCCAGCGGTTTACCTTCGGGGGGGCCCTCCTACGAGCAGTACTTC.

The rearrangement joins TRBV27 to TRBJ2-1; possibly TRBD1 for D (6 bases). Trimming left V 8 bases short and J 4 bases short, with 12 bases between. This CDR3 comprises 13 residues. Per germline, CDR1 MNHEY and CDR2 SMNVEV (reference sequence). As DNA, the CDR3 is TGTGCCAGCGGGGGCTTACTATACAATGAGCAGTTCTTC. Amino acids: CASGGLLYNEQFF.

This clonotype was detected ten times or more. The chain couples TRBV5-1 to TRBJ1-3; the D is unclear. The CDR3 runs 14 residues. V lost 4 bases to trimming and J lost 0 bases, with 8 bases between them. From germline, CDR1 is SGHRS and CDR2 YFSETQ. The CDR3 here is CASSVGSSGNTIYF. For the CDR3, the DNA is TGCGCCAGCAGCGTCGGCAGCTCTGGAAACACCATATATTTT.